This T cell receptor (beta chain) was recovered during a study of identifying expanded T cells in peripheral blood. Study-wide results and limits: Technical replicates showed around 1.3 changed clones; approximately two weeks 15 to 20; four weeks 19.

The CDR3 spans 14 residues. Germline CDR1 is MNHEY and CDR2 is SMNVEV (reference sequence). Trimming left V 2 bases short and J 2 bases short, with 8 bases between. The assay was immunoSEQ multiplex PCR, and TCRdb's table has in-frame clones only and misses some. The sample has 110,000 or so clones, about 85% seen once. For this clone: The antigen remains undetermined.

The clonotype originates from a person aged 18-70 years in good health. The chain recombines TRBV27 with TRBJ2-3; D uncertain. Sequencing was done on a sample of blood. The CDR3 coding sequence is TGTGCCAGCAGTTTAGACCGGTACACAGATACGCAGTATTTT. Residues: CASSLDRYTDTQYF.